This T cell receptor beta chain was sequenced during a study of blood T cell repertoires in COVID-19. V was cut by 1 base and J by 2 bases, with 12 bases left in between. CDR1 is MGHRA and CDR2 is YSYEKL in the germline V gene. The CDR3 runs 16 residues. This clone was found a few times. Sequenced by immunoSEQ multiplex PCR; TCRdb stores in-frame clones only, minus some. Of 30,000 to 40,000 clones listed, about four fifths are singletons. The rearrangement links TRBV4-1 to TRBJ2-1; D unresolved. Source material: peripheral blood. The clonotype originates from a man older than 75 with active or convalescent COVID-19. Written as DNA, the CDR3 is TGCGCCAGCAGCCAAGCCCCTAGTAATACCTACAATGAGCAGTTCTTC. This codes for CASSQAPSNTYNEQFF.